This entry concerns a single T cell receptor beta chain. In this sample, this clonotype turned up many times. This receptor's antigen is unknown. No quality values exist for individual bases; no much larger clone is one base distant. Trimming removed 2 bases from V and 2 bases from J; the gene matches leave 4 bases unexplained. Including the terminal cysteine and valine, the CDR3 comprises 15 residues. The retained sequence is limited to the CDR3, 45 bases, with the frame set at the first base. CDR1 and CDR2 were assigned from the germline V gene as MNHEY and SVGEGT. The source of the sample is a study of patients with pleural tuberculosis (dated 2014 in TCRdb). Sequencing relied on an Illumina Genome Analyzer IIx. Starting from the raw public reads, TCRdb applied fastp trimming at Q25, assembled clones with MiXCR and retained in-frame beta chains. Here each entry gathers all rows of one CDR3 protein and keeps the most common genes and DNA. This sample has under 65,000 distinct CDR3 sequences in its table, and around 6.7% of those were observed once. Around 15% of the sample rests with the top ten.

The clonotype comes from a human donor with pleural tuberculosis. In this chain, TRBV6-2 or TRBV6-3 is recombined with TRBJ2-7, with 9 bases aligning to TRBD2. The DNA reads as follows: TGTGCCAGCAGTTACGCTACTAGCGGGCCCTACGAGCAGTACGTC. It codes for CASSYATSGPYEQYV.